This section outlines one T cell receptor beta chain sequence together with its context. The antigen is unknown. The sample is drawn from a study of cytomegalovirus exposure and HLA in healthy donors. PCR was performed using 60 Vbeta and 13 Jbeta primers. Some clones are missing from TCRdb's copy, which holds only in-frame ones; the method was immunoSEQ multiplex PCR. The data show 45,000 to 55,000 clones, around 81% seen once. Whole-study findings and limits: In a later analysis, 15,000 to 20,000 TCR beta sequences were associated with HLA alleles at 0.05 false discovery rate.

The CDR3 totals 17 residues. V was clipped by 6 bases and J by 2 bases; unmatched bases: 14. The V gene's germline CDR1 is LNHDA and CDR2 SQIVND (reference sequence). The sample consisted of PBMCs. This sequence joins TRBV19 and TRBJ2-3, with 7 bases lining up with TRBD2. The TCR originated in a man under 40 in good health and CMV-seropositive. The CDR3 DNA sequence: TGTGCCAGTAGCTCATGGGCAGCGGGGCGGTACACAGATACGCAGTATTTT. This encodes CASSSWAAGRYTDTQYF.